This is a list of T cell receptor beta chains from one sample in a study of blood T cell repertoires in COVID-19. TCRdb's copy holds only in-frame clones and misses some; the assay was immunoSEQ multiplex PCR. The sample yields 300,000 to 450,000 clones, about 89% seen once. What was sequenced was peripheral blood. Receptor source: a woman aged 25 to 39 with COVID-19, enrolled during active disease. The CDR3 runs from the conserved cysteine through the conserved F or W. D genes are given only for firm matches. Where a row states a size, it is once, few, many or the class of an expanded clone; other rows omit it.

TRBJ2-1,TRBV27,.,.,TGTGCCAGCAGTTTGGTGGGAGTGGTTGGTGAGCAGTTCTTC,CASSLVGVVGEQFF
TRBJ2-1,TRBV5-8,.,.,TGTGCCAGCAGATTCGGAGGCAGCTCCTACAATGAGCAGTTCTTC,CASRFGGSSYNEQFF
TRBJ1-4,TRBV28,.,.,TGTGCCAGCAGTCCGAATGAAAAACTGTTTTTT,CASSPNEKLFF
TRBJ2-7,TRBV3-1/TRBV3-2,.,few,TGTGCCAGCAGCCAAGGAGGACAGACCTCCTACGAGCAGTACTTC,CASSQGGQTSYEQYF
TRBJ2-3,TRBV4-1,.,.,TGCGCCAGCAGCCAAGGGACTATTACAGATACGCAGTATTTT,CASSQGTITDTQYF
TRBJ2-7,TRBV2,.,.,TGTGCCAGCAGTGGCGGGGCGCCTTCCTACGAGCAGTACTTC,CASSGGAPSYEQYF
TRBJ2-3,TRBV7-3,.,few,TGTGCCAGCAGCCCCAACCTAGCTAGCACAGATACGCAGTATTTT,CASSPNLASTDTQYF
TRBJ2-2,TRBV27,TRBD1,.,TGTGCCAGCAGCCCCGGGACAGTGAACACCGGGGAGCTGTTTTTT,CASSPGTVNTGELFF
TRBJ1-1,TRBV12-3/TRBV12-4,.,.,TGTGCCAGCAGTGTTGTACAGGCCACTGAAGCTTTCTTT,CASSVVQATEAFF
TRBJ1-6,TRBV5-6,TRBD1,few,TGTGCCAGCAGCTTCCTGACAGGGGATAATTCACCCCTCCACTTT,CASSFLTGDNSPLHF
TRBJ2-2,TRBV10-3,.,.,TGTGCCATCAGTGCAGGGCCGGCCGGGGAGCTGTTTTTT,CAISAGPAGELFF
TRBJ1-6,TRBV28,TRBD1,.,TGTGCCAGCAGCCAGGGGGGACAGGGGGTACGTTCACCCCTCCACTTT,CASSQGGQGVRSPLHF
TRBJ2-7,TRBV9,.,once,TGTGCCAGCAGCGTAGTAGGGGGAGCCTCTTACGAGCAGTACTTC,CASSVVGGASYEQYF
TRBJ1-6,TRBV2,TRBD1,.,TGTGCCAGCAGTGTTCGACAGGGACAAAATTCACCCCTCCACTTT,CASSVRQGQNSPLHF
TRBJ2-1,TRBV6-2/TRBV6-3,TRBD2,.,TGTGCCAGCAGTAAGATAGCGGGGAGCTCCTACAATGAGCAGTTCTTC,CASSKIAGSSYNEQFF
TRBJ2-1,TRBV12-5,.,.,TGTGCTAGTGGTCGGGAGTTGACTGAGCAGTTCTTC,CASGRELTEQFF
TRBJ2-3,TRBV27,.,.,TGTGCCAGCAGGGGCGCAGGCACAGATACGCAGTATTTT,CASRGAGTDTQYF
TRBJ1-5,TRBV29-1,.,.,TGCAGCGTCGCAATCCAGGGTATTGGGCCCCAGCATTTT,CSVAIQGIGPQHF
TRBJ1-1,TRBV30,.,.,TGTGCCTGGAGTGAGGGCAGGGCCATGAACACTGAAGCTTTCTTT,CAWSEGRAMNTEAFF
TRBJ2-1,TRBV9,TRBD2,.,TGTGCCAGCAGCGGCCGGGCTCTGGGCGGGGGTGAGCAGTTCTTC,CASSGRALGGGEQFF
TRBJ2-3,TRBV28,.,.,TGTGCCAGCAGCCCGGCGGGGACTAGCACAGATACGCAGTATTTT,CASSPAGTSTDTQYF
TRBJ1-1,TRBV7-9,.,.,TGTGCCAGCAGCTTTGGACTCCGAGGGGGAAACACTGAAGCTTTCTTT,CASSFGLRGGNTEAFF
TRBJ2-7,TRBV3-1/TRBV3-2,TRBD1,few,TGTGCCAGCAGCCAGGATGGACAGGCCCCCTACGAGCAGTACTTC,CASSQDGQAPYEQYF
TRBJ2-1,TRBV4-1,.,once,TGCGCCAGCAGCCAAGATAGGGACACCTACAATGAGCAGTTCTTC,CASSQDRDTYNEQFF
TRBJ1-2,TRBV6-5,TRBD1,.,TGTGCCAGCAGTTTCCGGGACAGGGGGCAATGGGGCTACACCTTC,CASSFRDRGQWGYTF
TRBJ2-3,TRBV10-1,.,.,TGCGCCAGCAGTGGGACTATCACAGATACGCAGTATTTT,CASSGTITDTQYF
TRBJ2-7,TRBV7-8,.,.,TGTGCCAGCAGCCAGCTCCCGCAGACTTACGAGCAGTACTTC,CASSQLPQTYEQYF
TRBJ1-5,TRBV7-8,TRBD1,.,TGTGCCAGCAGCTTAACCGGGACAGGGGGCAATCAGCCCCAGCATTTT,CASSLTGTGGNQPQHF
TRBJ2-3,TRBV11-3,.,.,TGTGCCAGCAGCGCGGGACTGACTAGCACAGATACGCAGTATTTT,CASSAGLTSTDTQYF
TRBJ2-7,TRBV5-6,TRBD1,.,TGTGCCAGCAGCTTGGCCTATGGAAGTGGACAGGTCGACGAGCAGTACTTC,CASSLAYGSGQVDEQYF
TRBJ1-1,TRBV28,.,.,TGTGAGGGCAGGACACCGAACACTGAAGCTTTCTTT,CEGRTPNTEAFF
TRBJ2-1,TRBV7-8,.,.,TGTGCCAGCAGCTTAGTGACGAGGGGGGAGCAGTTCTTC,CASSLVTRGEQFF
TRBJ1-4,TRBV18,TRBD1,.,TGTGCCAGCTCTCCGAGGGGGCGAGAGGAAAAACTGTTTTTT,CASSPRGREEKLFF
TRBJ1-5,TRBV24-1,TRBD1,.,TGTGCCACCAGTGATGGGACAGGGGGTAATCAGCCCCAGCATTTT,CATSDGTGGNQPQHF
TRBJ1-2,TRBV15,.,.,TGTGCCACCAGCGAGCGAGCCAGCTATGGCTACACCTTC,CATSERASYGYTF
TRBJ2-3,TRBV6-1,TRBD1,.,TGTGCCAGCAGTGACACAGGGGGAATCACAGATACGCAGTATTTT,CASSDTGGITDTQYF
TRBJ2-5,TRBV7-2,TRBD2,.,TGTGCCAGCAGCACGGGACTAGCCCAAGAGACCCAGTACTTC,CASSTGLAQETQYF
TRBJ1-1,TRBV19,.,.,TGTGCCAGTACACGGGGAGCAGGGGTTGGGACTGAAGCTTTCTTT,CASTRGAGVGTEAFF
TRBJ2-3,TRBV7-2,.,.,TGTGCCAGCAGCTTAGCGGTGCCAGATCGCTCTAGCACAGATACGCAGTATTTT,CASSLAVPDRSSTDTQYF
TRBJ1-1,TRBV19,.,.,TGTGCCAGTAGTCCCGGAGATGTGTTCACTGAAGCTTTCTTT,CASSPGDVFTEAFF
TRBJ1-6,TRBV19,.,.,TGTGCCAGCTGCGACGGGGAGGATTCACCCCTCCACTTT,CASCDGEDSPLHF
TRBJ2-5,TRBV11-2,.,.,TGTGCCAGCACCCTCCAAGAGACCCAGTACTTC,CASTLQETQYF
TRBJ2-2,TRBV3-1/TRBV3-2,.,.,TGTGCCAGCAGCCATCCGGCAGGGGCCGGGGAGCTGTTTTTT,CASSHPAGAGELFF
TRBJ2-5,TRBV3-1/TRBV3-2,.,.,TGTGCCAGCAGCCCCTCTAGCGCCCAAGAGACCCAGTACTTC,CASSPSSAQETQYF
TRBJ2-7,TRBV30,TRBD2,.,TGTGCCTGGAGTGTACGTCTAGCGGGAGACGAGCAGTACTTC,CAWSVRLAGDEQYF
TRBJ2-3,TRBV18,.,.,TGTGCCAGCTCACCACCCGGGTCGAGGGGCACAGATACGCAGTATTTT,CASSPPGSRGTDTQYF
TRBJ1-1,TRBV19,.,.,TGTGCCAGTATCCATACAGGGACCCAGAGCACTGAAGCTTTCTTT,CASIHTGTQSTEAFF